The T cell receptor beta chain described here comes from a study of control samples from healthy donors and cancer patients. The protocol was immunoSEQ multiplex PCR, while the TCRdb copy is restricted to in-frame clones and leaves out a portion. Of tens of thousands of clones in the sample, approximately 87% were seen once. V lost 1 base, J lost 6 bases, and 18 bases lay in between. The CDR3 length is 16 residues. Germline V gene lookup returns CDR1 SGHVS and CDR2 FNYEAQ. V gene TRBV7-6 combines with J gene TRBJ1-2; possibly TRBD1 for D (6 bases). This TCR derives from a woman aged 50 to 60 with head and neck cancer. The sequenced material came from PBMCs. The CDR3 loop is CASSLDLEGVIDGYTF. The CDR3 coding sequence is TGTGCCAGCAGCTTAGATCTTGAGGGGGTAATTGATGGCTACACCTTC.